This T cell receptor (beta chain) was retrieved from a study of blood T cell repertoires in COVID-19. Per the original data handling: Reference gene primer amplification gave estimated nucleated cell counts. Sequenced by immunoSEQ multiplex PCR; TCRdb stores in-frame clones only, minus some. Clone size and the V and J calls come from that table; the DNA yielded D and trimming. The sample carries a few hundred thousand clones, 70% to 90% recorded once. Participant age was about 18 to 89 years, and participants resided in approximately 25 US areas. Clinical histories supplied by participants themselves formed the basis of cohort assignment. Individuals in the exposed group had encountered a COVID-19 case within 2 weeks preceding study entry. Looked up from germline, CDR1 is DFQATT and CDR2 is SNEGSKA (reference sequence). CDR3 length: 10 amino acids. V dropped 2 bases and J dropped 11 bases, with 9 bases sitting between them.

The sequenced sample was PBMCs or T cells enriched from blood (not recorded which). The chain uses TRBV20-1 and TRBJ1-1; D gene ambiguous. The receptor comes from a woman in her fifties or sixties who had been exposed to COVID-19. CDR3 DNA sequence: TGCAGTGCTAGACAGGTTATGGCTTTCTTT. This codes for CSARQVMAFF.